The clone carrying this T cell receptor (beta chain) has only a few counts. The data were produced by immunoSEQ multiplex PCR, yet TCRdb's version contains in-frame clones alone and is incomplete. The sample contains roughly 120,000 clones, about 93% of which appear only once. The data originate from a study of control samples from healthy donors and cancer patients. From germline, CDR1 is SGHRS and CDR2 YFSETQ. The V gene end was trimmed by 2 bases and the J gene end by 5 bases; junction bases not matched to a gene: 7. There are 15 residues in the CDR3. The receptor's source is a young man in good health. The sample taken for sequencing was blood. V is TRBV5-1 and J is TRBJ2-4; 7 bases match TRBD1. CDR3 in amino acids: CASSLSGTVENIQYF. As DNA, the CDR3 is TGCGCCAGCAGCTTATCCGGGACAGTAGAAAACATTCAGTACTTC.